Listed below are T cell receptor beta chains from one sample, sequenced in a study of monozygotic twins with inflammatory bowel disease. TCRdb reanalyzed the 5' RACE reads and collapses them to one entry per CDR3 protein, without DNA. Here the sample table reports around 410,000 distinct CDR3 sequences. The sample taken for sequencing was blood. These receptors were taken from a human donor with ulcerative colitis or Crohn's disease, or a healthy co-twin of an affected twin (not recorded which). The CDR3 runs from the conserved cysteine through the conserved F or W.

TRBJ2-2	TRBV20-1	CSAGSGHGGTGELFF
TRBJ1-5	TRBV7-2	CASSLSVWESGQPQHF
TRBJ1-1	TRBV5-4	CASSFRDRVRNTEAFF
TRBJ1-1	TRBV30	CAWSVLSRRGEVAFF
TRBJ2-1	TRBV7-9	CASSSPRLVVHEQFF
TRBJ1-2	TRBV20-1	CSAPLGNYGYTF
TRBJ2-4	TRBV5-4	CASSSLGAVDIQYF
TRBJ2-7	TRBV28	CASSFIRRGEQYF
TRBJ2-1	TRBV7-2	CASFQGAGVVHEQFF
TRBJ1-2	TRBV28	CASSFGTELNYGYTF
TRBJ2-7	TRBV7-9	CASSLVEVVAKGYF
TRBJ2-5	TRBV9	CASSVAGRGKETQYF
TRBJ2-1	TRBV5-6	CASSSWDRGHEQFF
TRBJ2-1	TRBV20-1	CSARTHRTNEQFF
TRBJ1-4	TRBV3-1	CASSQDLTGRTEKLFF
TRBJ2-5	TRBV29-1	CSVDGTGIGTQYF
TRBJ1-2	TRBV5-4	CASSSGQRNYGYTF
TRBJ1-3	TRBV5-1	CASSWAPGTQRSGITGNTIYF
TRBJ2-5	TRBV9	CASSVYGGETQYF
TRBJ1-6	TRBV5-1	CGLAAWTEHNSPLHF
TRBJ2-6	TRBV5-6	CASSNMAWGTGANVLTF
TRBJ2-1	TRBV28	CASSETSPGRNNEQFF
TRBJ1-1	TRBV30	CAWSVGSQTEAFF
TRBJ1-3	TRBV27	CASSRGGDYGNTIYF
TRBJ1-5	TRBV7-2	CASSQGGWVGQPQHF
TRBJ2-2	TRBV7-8	CATDRGLSGELFF
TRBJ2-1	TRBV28	CASGLAGENEQFF
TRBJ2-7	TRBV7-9	CASSKDATREQYF
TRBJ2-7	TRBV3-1	CASSYAGLSPYEQYF
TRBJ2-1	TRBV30	CAWSGSLGLVEQFF
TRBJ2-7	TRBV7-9	CASSFSGSRYEQYF
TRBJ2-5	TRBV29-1	CSGERSGETQYF
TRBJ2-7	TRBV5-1	CASSLVTTGEQYF
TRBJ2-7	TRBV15	CATSRDGTSIHEQYF
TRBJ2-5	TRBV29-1	CSLTTGTGRETQYF
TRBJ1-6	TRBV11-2	CASSLEPGDNSPLHF
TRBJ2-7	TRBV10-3	CAIRGASYEQYF
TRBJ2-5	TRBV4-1	CAAGEGMGPQETQYF
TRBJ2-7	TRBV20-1	CSARGGLAGSAYYEQYF
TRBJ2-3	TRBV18	CASSPAGAGTDTQYF